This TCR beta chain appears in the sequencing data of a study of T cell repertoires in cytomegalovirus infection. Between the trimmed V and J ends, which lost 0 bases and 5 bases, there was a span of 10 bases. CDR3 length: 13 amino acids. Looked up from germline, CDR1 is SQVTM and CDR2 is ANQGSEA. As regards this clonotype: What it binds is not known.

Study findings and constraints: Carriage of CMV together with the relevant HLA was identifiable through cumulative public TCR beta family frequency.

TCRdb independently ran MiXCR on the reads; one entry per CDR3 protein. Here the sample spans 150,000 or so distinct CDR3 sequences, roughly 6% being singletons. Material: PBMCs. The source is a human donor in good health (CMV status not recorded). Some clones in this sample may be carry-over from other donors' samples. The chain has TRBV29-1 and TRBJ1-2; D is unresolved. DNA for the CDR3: TGCAGCGTTGAAGAGCTTTACGGGTATGGCTACACCTTC. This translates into CSVEELYGYGYTF.